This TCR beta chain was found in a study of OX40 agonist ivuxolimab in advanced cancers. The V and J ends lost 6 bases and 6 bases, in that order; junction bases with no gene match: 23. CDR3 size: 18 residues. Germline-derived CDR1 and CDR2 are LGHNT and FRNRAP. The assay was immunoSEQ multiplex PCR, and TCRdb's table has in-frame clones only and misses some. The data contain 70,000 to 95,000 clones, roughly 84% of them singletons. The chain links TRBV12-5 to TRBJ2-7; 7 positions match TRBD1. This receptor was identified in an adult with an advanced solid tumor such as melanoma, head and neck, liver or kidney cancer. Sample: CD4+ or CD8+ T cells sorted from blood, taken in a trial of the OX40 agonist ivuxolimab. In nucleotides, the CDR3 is TGTGCTAGTGGACTCCTCCCGGGGCCAAAACAGGGGACGGGCGAGCAGTACTTC. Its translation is CASGLLPGPKQGTGEQYF.